This TCR beta chain was identified in a study of blood T cell repertoires in COVID-19. Original handling: Cell counts per sample came from amplifying reference gene primers. Assay: immunoSEQ multiplex PCR; the TCRdb copy retains only in-frame clones and omits some. The DNA was the basis for D and trimming; V, J and clone size are from that table. The sample lists under 300,000 clones, 80% to 90% occurring once. While infection was still active, Seattle patients were enrolled and then followed longitudinally. Losses at the gene ends were 3 bases for V and 5 bases for J; bases not matched to a gene: 11. CDR3 length: 18 residues. Germline values: CDR1 LGHDT, CDR2 YNNKEL (reference sequence).

The material sequenced was peripheral blood. This clonotype was sampled from a woman in her twenties or thirties with COVID-19, enrolled during active disease. The chain couples TRBV3-1 (or the pseudogene TRBV3-2) to TRBJ2-5; TRBD2 aligns across 14 bases. CDR3 nucleotide sequence: TGTGCCAGCAGCCATGCCGGACTAGCGGGGGGAGGTCGGGAGACCCAGTACTTC. Residues: CASSHAGLAGGGRETQYF.